These T cell receptor beta chains were read from a single sample in a study of blood T cells in healthy people across ages. TCRdb ran MiXCR on the 5' RACE reads and lists one entry per CDR3 protein. The sample includes about 620,000 distinct CDR3 sequences, 21% of them seen just once. The sequenced sample was blood. Source of these receptors: a man aged 65 to 85 in good health. CDR3s include the opening cysteine and the closing phenylalanine or tryptophan. Fields, in order: D gene, V gene, J gene, clone size, CDR3 protein, CDR3 DNA. The D gene is left open where the match is weak. Clone sizes are given selectively: once, few, many, or a class where the clone is expanded.

.	TRBV10-3	TRBJ2-3	.	CAISESTRDTQYF	TGTGCCATCAGTGAGTCGACTCGAGATACGCAGTATTTT
TRBD2	TRBV29-1	TRBJ2-1	many	CSVEGTRLYNEQFF	TGCAGCGTTGAAGGGACTAGACTCTACAATGAGCAGTTCTTC
TRBD2	TRBV9	TRBJ2-1	few	CASSVAAGVYEQFF	TGTGCCAGCAGCGTAGCAGCGGGAGTGTATGAGCAGTTCTTC
.	TRBV20-1	TRBJ1-2	.	CSASSSYNGYTF	TGCAGTGCTAGTTCGTCGTATAATGGCTACACCTTC
.	TRBV5-1	TRBJ2-7	.	CASSFTGRSEQYF	TGCGCCAGCAGCTTCACAGGTCGGAGCGAGCAGTACTTC
.	TRBV5-1	TRBJ1-6	.	CASSPSGGAESPLHF	TGCGCCAGCAGCCCCAGCGGGGGCGCGGAGTCACCCCTCCACTTT
.	TRBV12-5	TRBJ2-3	once	CASGKNTDTQYF	TGTGCTAGTGGCAAAAACACAGATACGCAGTATTTT
TRBD2	TRBV6-2/TRBV6-3	TRBJ2-1	.	CASSYGTSGRANEQFF	TGTGCCAGCAGTTACGGGACTAGCGGGAGGGCCAATGAGCAGTTCTTC
TRBD1	TRBV7-2	TRBJ2-1	.	CASSLESGGAVSSYNEQFF	TGTGCCAGCAGCTTAGAGTCAGGGGGTGCGGTAAGCTCCTACAATGAGCAGTTCTTC
.	TRBV12-3/TRBV12-4	TRBJ2-3	many	CASSVEASQDTQYF	TGTGCCAGCAGCGTTGAAGCTAGCCAGGATACGCAGTATTTT
.	TRBV7-3	TRBJ2-7	.	CASSLNSGYEQYF	TGTGCCAGCAGCTTAAATTCCGGATACGAGCAGTACTTC
.	TRBV24-1	TRBJ2-3	.	CATSGGDTQYF	TGTGCCACCAGTGGGGGGGATACGCAGTATTTT
.	TRBV6-2/TRBV6-3	TRBJ2-7	.	CASSYDPGESSYEQYF	TGTGCCAGCAGTTACGACCCAGGGGAATCATCTTACGAGCAGTACTTC
.	TRBV11-2	TRBJ2-1	many	CASSLAGNEQFF	TGTGCCAGCAGCTTGGCGGGGAATGAGCAGTTCTTC
.	TRBV6-4	TRBJ2-1	few	CASSGRREPYNEQFF	TGTGCCAGCAGTGGGCGAAGGGAACCCTACAATGAGCAGTTCTTC
TRBD1	TRBV7-9	TRBJ2-6	few	CASSNGQGKFSVLTF	TGCGCCAGCAGCAACGGACAGGGAAAGTTCTCCGTCCTGACTTTC
.	TRBV12-3/TRBV12-4	TRBJ2-5	few	CASSSGLRYQETQYF	TGTGCCAGCAGTTCGGGACTTAGGTACCAAGAGACCCAGTACTTC
TRBD2	TRBV4-2	TRBJ2-5	.	CASSQGTSVSQETQYF	TGTGCCAGCAGCCAAGGGACTAGCGTATCACAAGAGACCCAGTACTTC
.	TRBV12-3/TRBV12-4	TRBJ1-3	.	CASSFGSGNTIYF	TGTGCCAGCAGTTTCGGATCTGGAAACACCATATATTTT
.	TRBV5-1	TRBJ2-1	many	CASSLDGSSYNEQFF	TGTGCCAGCAGCTTAGACGGAAGCTCCTACAATGAGCAGTTCTTC
.	TRBV6-6	TRBJ1-4	few	CASSYSMASNEKLFF	TGTGCCAGCAGTTACTCGATGGCGTCTAATGAAAAACTGTTTTTT
TRBD2	TRBV29-1	TRBJ2-4	few	CSVGGSPENIQYF	TGCAGCGTCGGCGGGAGCCCTGAAAACATTCAGTACTTC
TRBD2	TRBV20-1	TRBJ2-3	few	CSATLAGGDTQYF	TGCAGTGCAACCCTAGCGGGAGGAGATACGCAGTATTTT
.	TRBV12-3/TRBV12-4	TRBJ2-1	.	CASSKRGVSSYNEQFF	TGTGCCAGCAGCAAAAGGGGGGTGAGCTCCTACAATGAGCAGTTCTTC
TRBD1	TRBV28	TRBJ2-5	.	CASSLRTGVAQYF	TGTGCCAGCAGTCTTAGGACAGGGGTTGCCCAGTACTTC
.	TRBV27	TRBJ1-1	.	CASSPIGVGDTEAFF	TGTGCCAGCAGCCCAATTGGGGTTGGGGACACTGAAGCTTTCTTT
.	TRBV6-2/TRBV6-3	TRBJ2-7	.	CASSYVGVRYEQYF	TGTGCCAGCAGTTATGTGGGAGTTCGGTACGAGCAGTACTTC
.	TRBV20-1	TRBJ2-5	few	CSASWGAVETQYF	TGCAGTGCTAGTTGGGGGGCAGTAGAGACCCAGTACTTC
.	TRBV5-4	TRBJ2-7	few	CASSLVGVGIYEQYF	TGTGCCAGCAGCTTGGTGGGCGTCGGAATCTACGAGCAGTACTTC
.	TRBV29-1	TRBJ1-1	.	CSALTSGNTEAFF	TGCAGCGCCCTGACGTCAGGGAACACTGAAGCTTTCTTT
.	TRBV7-2	TRBJ2-3	few	CASSLMGTYTDTQYF	TGTGCCAGCAGCTTAATGGGGACTTACACAGATACGCAGTATTTT
.	TRBV4-3	TRBJ2-7	few	CASSQDLHSYEQYF	TGCGCCAGCAGCCAAGATCTCCACTCCTACGAGCAGTACTTC
.	TRBV12-3/TRBV12-4	TRBJ2-3	.	CASSSDRKGADTQYF	TGTGCCAGCAGTTCCGACAGGAAGGGCGCAGATACGCAGTATTTT
TRBD1	TRBV29-1	TRBJ2-7	many	CSVEDLRDSEYYEQYF	TGCAGCGTTGAAGATCTCCGGGACAGTGAATATTACGAGCAGTACTTC
TRBD2	TRBV20-1	TRBJ2-1	.	CSASGSGTSNEQFF	TGCAGTGCTAGCGGTAGCGGGACCTCCAATGAGCAGTTCTTC
.	TRBV11-2	TRBJ2-3	.	CASSLDRMVADTQYF	TGTGCCAGCAGCTTAGATCGGATGGTTGCAGATACGCAGTATTTT
TRBD2	TRBV28	TRBJ2-7	few	CASSLAGGRSYEQYF	TGTGCCAGCAGCTTAGCGGGAGGCCGCTCCTACGAGCAGTACTTC
TRBD1	TRBV18	TRBJ1-1	.	CASSPQAQGVREAFF	TGTGCCAGCTCACCACAAGCACAGGGGGTACGAGAAGCTTTCTTT
.	TRBV7-2	TRBJ2-5	many	CASSSMGGQETQYF	TGTGCCAGCAGCTCCATGGGGGGCCAAGAGACCCAGTACTTC
.	TRBV30	TRBJ1-6	.	CAWTAGMNSPLHF	TGTGCCTGGACGGCAGGGATGAATTCACCCCTCCACTTT
TRBD2	TRBV30	TRBJ2-1	.	CACQGLSYNEQFF	TGTGCCTGTCAGGGACTATCCTACAATGAGCAGTTCTTC
.	TRBV14	TRBJ2-6	few	CASSPSLGANVLTF	TGTGCCAGCAGTCCTTCTCTGGGGGCCAACGTCCTGACTTTC
.	TRBV12-5	TRBJ1-1	.	CASGFKGNTEAFF	TGTGCTAGTGGTTTCAAAGGGAACACTGAAGCTTTCTTT
TRBD2	TRBV14	TRBJ2-3	.	CASSRAGGPPDTQYF	TGTGCCAGCAGCCGGGCGGGAGGGCCCCCAGATACGCAGTATTTT
.	TRBV5-1	TRBJ2-6	.	CASSSGTQSSGANVLTF	TGCGCCAGCAGCTCAGGGACGCAAAGCTCTGGGGCCAACGTCCTGACTTTC
.	TRBV6-5	TRBJ2-3	.	CASSYFSGASTDTQYF	TGTGCCAGCAGTTACTTTAGCGGAGCTAGCACAGATACGCAGTATTTT
.	TRBV3-1	TRBJ2-1	few	CASSQGRANYNEQFF	TGTGCCAGCAGCCAAGGTCGTGCGAACTACAATGAGCAGTTCTTC
.	TRBV20-1	TRBJ2-1	.	CSAPRDNEQFF	TGCAGTGCCCCCCGGGACAATGAACAGTTCTTC
.	TRBV9	TRBJ2-3	.	CASSFGLTLTDTQYF	TGTGCCAGCAGCTTCGGGCTGACTCTCACAGATACGCAGTATTTT
.	TRBV2	TRBJ2-5	few	CASRPDRWQETQYF	TGTGCCAGCAGACCTGACAGGTGGCAAGAGACCCAGTACTTC
.	TRBV7-3	TRBJ2-2	many	CASSLEGPTGELFF	TGTGCCAGCAGCTTAGAGGGTCCCACCGGGGAGCTGTTTTTT
.	TRBV5-1	TRBJ2-3	few	CASSLQRNTDTQYF	TGCGCCAGCAGCCTGCAGCGTAACACAGATACGCAGTATTTT
.	TRBV28	TRBJ2-7	.	CASSLGLGTNSYEQYF	TGTGCCAGCAGTTTAGGGCTCGGGACGAACTCCTACGAGCAGTACTTC